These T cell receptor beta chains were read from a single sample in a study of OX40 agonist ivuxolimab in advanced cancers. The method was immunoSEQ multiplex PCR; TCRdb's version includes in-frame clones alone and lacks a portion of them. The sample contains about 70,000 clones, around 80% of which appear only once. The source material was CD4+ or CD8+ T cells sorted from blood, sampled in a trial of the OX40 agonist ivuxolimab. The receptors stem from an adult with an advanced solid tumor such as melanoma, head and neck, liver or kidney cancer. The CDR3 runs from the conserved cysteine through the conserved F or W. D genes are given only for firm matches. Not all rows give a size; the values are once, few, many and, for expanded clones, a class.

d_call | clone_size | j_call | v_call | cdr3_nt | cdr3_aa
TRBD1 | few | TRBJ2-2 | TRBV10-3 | TGTGCCATCAGTGAACCCGGGACAGGAAACACCGGGGAGCTGTTTTTT | CAISEPGTGNTGELFF
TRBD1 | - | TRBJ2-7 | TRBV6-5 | TGTGCCAGCAGGGGCGGGACAGGGGGGGGTTATGAGCAGTACTTC | CASRGGTGGGYEQYF
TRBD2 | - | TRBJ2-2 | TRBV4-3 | TGCGCCAGCAGCCAGGCCAGACTAGCGGGAGTTCCCGGGGAGCTGTTTTTT | CASSQARLAGVPGELFF
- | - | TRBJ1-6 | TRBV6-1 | TGTGCCAGTCTCCAGGGCACCTATAATTCACCCCTCCACTTT | CASLQGTYNSPLHF
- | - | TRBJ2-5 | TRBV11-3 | TGTGCCAGCAGCCAGGATACACAAGAGACCCAGTACTTC | CASSQDTQETQYF
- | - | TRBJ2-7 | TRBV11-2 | TGTGCCAGCAGCTTCCCCGGGACATATGCCTACGAGCAGTACTTC | CASSFPGTYAYEQYF
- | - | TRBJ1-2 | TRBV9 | TGTGCCAGCAGCGTAGTAATAGGGGATGGCTACACCTTC | CASSVVIGDGYTF
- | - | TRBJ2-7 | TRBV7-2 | TGTGCCAGCAGCCGAGGCGGCGTACGCCAGTACTTC | CASSRGGVRQYF
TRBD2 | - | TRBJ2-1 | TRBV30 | TGTGCCTGGAGTACGTCTAGCGGATACAATGAGCAGTTCTTC | CAWSTSSGYNEQFF
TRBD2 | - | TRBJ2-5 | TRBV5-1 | TGCGCCAGCAGCTTCAGACTAGCGGGAGAAGGAGAGACCCAGTACTTC | CASSFRLAGEGETQYF
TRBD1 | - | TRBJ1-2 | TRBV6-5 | TGTGCCAGCAGTTACGGACGGGACAGGGGGCGTTATGGCTACACCTTC | CASSYGRDRGRYGYTF
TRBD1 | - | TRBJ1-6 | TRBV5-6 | TGTGCCAGCAGCTGGGACAGGGAGGGACCCCTCCACTTT | CASSWDREGPLHF
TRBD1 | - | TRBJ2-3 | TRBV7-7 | TGTGCTAGCAGCCAGACAGGGGGGCTGGATACGCAGTATTTT | CASSQTGGLDTQYF
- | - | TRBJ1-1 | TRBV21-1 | - | CASSKFGLGTEAFF
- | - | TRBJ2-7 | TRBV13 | TGTGCCAGCACCCGCGGTAACAGGGTAAGCGACGAGCAGTACTTC | CASTRGNRVSDEQYF
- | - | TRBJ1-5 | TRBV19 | TGTGCCAGGCCGGGTGGGGCAGGGCCAAAACTTATCCGGCCCCAGCATTTT | CARPGGAGPKLIRPQHF
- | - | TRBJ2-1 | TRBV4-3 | TGCGCCAGCAGCCAAGATGCGTTAACTAAGGGCTTCAACTCCTACAATGAGCAGTTCTTC | CASSQDALTKGFNSYNEQFF
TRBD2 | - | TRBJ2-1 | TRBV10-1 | TGCGCCAGCAGGCCCGGCGGGCGGGGGAGCTCCTACAATGAGCAGTTCTTC | CASRPGGRGSSYNEQFF
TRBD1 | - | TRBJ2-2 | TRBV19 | TGTGCCAGTAGTTGGGTGACAGGGGGCACCGGGGAGCTGTTTTTT | CASSWVTGGTGELFF
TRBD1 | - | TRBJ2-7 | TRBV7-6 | TGTGCCAGCAGCTGGGGGACAGCGATCAACGAGCAGTACTTC | CASSWGTAINEQYF
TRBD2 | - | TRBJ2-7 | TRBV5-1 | TGCGCCAGCAGCTTGGCCTCTTCTACTAGCGGGCCCTACGAGCAGTACTTC | CASSLASSTSGPYEQYF
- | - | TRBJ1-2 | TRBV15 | TGTGCCGCCTTCAACACCGCCATCTTTTATGGCTACACCTTC | CAAFNTAIFYGYTF
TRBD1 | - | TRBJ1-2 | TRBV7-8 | TGTGCCAGCAGCATACAGGGGGACTATGGCTACACCTTC | CASSIQGDYGYTF
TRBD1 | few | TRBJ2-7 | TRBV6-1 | TGTGCCAGCAGTCGGGACAGGCTCACCTACGAGCAGTACTTC | CASSRDRLTYEQYF
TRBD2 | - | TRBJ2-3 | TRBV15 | TGTGCCACCAGCAGGGGGACTAGCGGAGATACGCAGTATTTT | CATSRGTSGDTQYF
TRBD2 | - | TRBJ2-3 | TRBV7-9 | TGTGCCAGCAGCTCGACTAGCGGGGGGGCCGATACGCAGTATTTT | CASSSTSGGADTQYF